The subject of this entry is one T cell receptor (beta chain). Its target is not known. The time point here: baseline, week 1 (first vaccination visit). The treatment here: pre-vaccination baseline after standard-of-care therapy. New WHO grade 3 or 4 astrocytomas that were IDH1-mutant and ATRX-lost had been found in donors. This entry belongs to a study of a mutant IDH1 vaccine in newly diagnosed glioma. Study at large: Standard pretreatment was either radiotherapy, temozolomide, or, for most, radiochemotherapy with temozolomide. Study observations and caveats: Detectable vaccine-induced immune responses arose in almost 95% of patients.

Only in-frame clones appear in the TCRdb table, and some are missing; sequencing was by immunoSEQ multiplex PCR. Of over 55,000 clones listed, around four fifths are singletons. The sequencing used peripheral blood mononuclear cells (PBMCs), collected from a glioma patient treated with radiotherapy, temozolomide or both. This clonotype originated in a woman between 18 and 29 years old with glioma. Some clones in this sample may be carry-over from other donors' samples.

The CDR3 sequence is CSVGALQDTQYF. As DNA, the CDR3 is TGCAGCGTCGGGGCACTGCAAGATACGCAGTATTTT. This chain connects TRBV29-1 to TRBJ2-3, with D possibly being TRBD1 or TRBD2 (5 bases each). Germline CDR1 and CDR2: SQVTM and ANQGSEA. The CDR3 length is 12 residues. Trimming took 6 bases from V and 5 from J, leaving 12 bases between them.